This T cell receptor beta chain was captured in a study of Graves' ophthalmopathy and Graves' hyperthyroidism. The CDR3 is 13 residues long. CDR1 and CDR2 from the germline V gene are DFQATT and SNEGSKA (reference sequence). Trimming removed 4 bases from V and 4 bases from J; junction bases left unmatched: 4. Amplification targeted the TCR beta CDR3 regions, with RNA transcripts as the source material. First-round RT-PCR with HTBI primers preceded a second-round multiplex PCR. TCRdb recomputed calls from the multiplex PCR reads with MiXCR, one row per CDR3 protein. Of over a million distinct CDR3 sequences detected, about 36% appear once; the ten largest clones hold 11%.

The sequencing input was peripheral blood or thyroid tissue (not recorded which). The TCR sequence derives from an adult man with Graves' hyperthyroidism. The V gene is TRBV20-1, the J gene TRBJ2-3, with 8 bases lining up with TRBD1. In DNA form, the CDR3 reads TGCAGTGCTACGCAGGGGGCCCCAGATACGCAGTATTTT. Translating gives CSATQGAPDTQYF.